Listed here are 18 T cell receptor beta chains from one sample, sequenced in a study of blood T cells in healthy people across ages. Then a second PCR, running about 6 to 12 cycles, was carried out with a sample-barcoded 5' primer and a J-beta primer mix. TCRdb re-derived calls from the 5' RACE reads in MiXCR, one entry per CDR3 protein. The sample records some 1.4 million distinct CDR3 sequences, around two fifths being singletons. Sample: blood. The receptors originated from a woman between 18 and 30 years old in good health.

This clonotype has only a few counts. This chain uses TRBV5-1 with TRBJ2-7; 14 nucleotides match TRBD2. Germline CDR1 reads SGHRS; CDR2 reads YFSETQ. The V segment lost 4 bases and the J segment 0 bases; nucleotides outside the gene matches: 6. The CDR3 has 17 residues. The CDR3 loop is CASSPGTSGGRSYEQYF. The CDR3 nucleotides are TGCGCCAGCAGCCCCGGGACTAGCGGGGGACGCTCCTACGAGCAGTACTTC.

Notes on this clonotype: Compared with germline, one end of the junction differs, possibly owing to a read error. The genes are TRBV6-1 and TRBJ2-5; 7 bases are a match to TRBD1. CDR1 and CDR2 (germline): MNHNS, SASEGT. This CDR3 spans 16 amino acids. This CDR3 reads CASSEKLWTGAETQYF. The CDR3 coding sequence is TGCGCCAGCAGCGAAAAACTTTGGACAGGAGCAGAGACCCAGTACTTC.

This clonotype was picked up one time. This CDR3 is CASSQGGGQGVDERYF. DNA of the CDR3: TGTGCCAGCAGCCAGGGAGGGGGACAGGGTGTCGACGAGCGGTACTTC. The chain joins TRBV9 to TRBJ2-4; 9 nucleotides agree with TRBD1. The CDR3 is 16 amino acids. The J segment lost 15 bases and the V segment lost 4 bases, leaving 20 bases of the junction unmatched. The germline V gene has CDR1 SGDLS and CDR2 YYNGEE.

The chain joins TRBV7-2 to TRBJ2-3; D gene unclear. The CDR3 spans 19 residues. V shed 8 bases and J shed 3 bases, with 30 bases lying between them. CDR1 is SGHTA, CDR2 FQGNSA, per germline. This chain's CDR3 is CASVIFVLVVILRTDTQYF. The CDR3 nucleotides read TGTGCCAGCGTCATTTTTGTTCTCGTAGTGATCTTACGGACAGATACGCAGTATTTT.

This clonotype was observed many times. The chain links TRBV5-1 to TRBJ2-4; the D gene could be TRBD1 or TRBD2 (6 bases each). Germline V gene data show CDR1 as SGHRS and CDR2 as YFSETQ. The CDR3 contains 14 residues. Trimming left V 3 bases short and J 8 bases short, with 15 bases between. CDR3 in DNA: TGCGCCAGCAGCTCCCTCAAGGGGGAGGACATTCAGTACTTC. This encodes CASSSLKGEDIQYF.

This clonotype was seen a single time. This chain uses TRBV27 with TRBJ2-1; D tentatively reads TRBD1 or TRBD2 (6 bases each). The CDR3 is made up of 15 amino acids. CDR1 is MNHEY and CDR2 is SMNVEV in the germline V gene (reference sequence). The chain's CDR3 is CGTRGGGGPYNEQFF. As DNA, the CDR3 is TGTGGCACGAGAGGCGGAGGGGGGCCCTACAATGAGCAGTTCTTC.

This chain joins TRBV7-8 and TRBJ2-5; D is possibly TRBD2 (6 bases). The V and J ends lost 7 bases and 11 bases respectively, with 26 bases between them. The CDR3 is 15 amino acids. The V gene's germline CDR1 is SGHVS and CDR2 FQNEAQ. The CDR3 here is CASNQPGGRFNEQYF. DNA for the CDR3: TGTGCCAGCAACCAACCAGGAGGGCGCTTCAATGAGCAGTACTTC.

The chain uses TRBV5-1 and TRBJ2-1; D possibly corresponds to TRBD1 (6 bases). The germline gives CDR1 SGHRS, CDR2 YFSETQ. Trimming pared 0 bases from V and 2 bases from J, leaving 12 bases between. This CDR3 contains 16 residues. CDR3 nucleotides: TGCGCCAGCAGCTTGGCGTCAGGGGACCCCTACAATGAGCAGTTCTTC. This codes for CASSLASGDPYNEQFF.

This clonotype was found a few times. J is TRBJ2-5 and V is TRBV7-8, with 7 bases matching TRBD2. V gave up 4 bases and J gave up 5 bases; unmatched junction bases: 4. Germline-derived CDR1 and CDR2 are SGHVS and FQNEAQ. The CDR3 extends over 13 amino acids. The CDR3 DNA sequence: TGTGCCAGCAGCTCGTACGGGGGGGAGACCCAGTACTTC. It codes for CASSSYGGETQYF.

This clonotype was detected only a few times. The chain joins TRBV7-2 to TRBJ2-5; the D gene is possibly TRBD2 (5 bases). The CDR3 contains 14 residues. Trimming took off 3 bases at V and 3 bases at J, with 11 bases between the two ends. Looked up from germline, CDR1 is SGHTA and CDR2 is FQGNSA. CDR3 bases: TGTGCCAGCAGCTTCCGGACTCCTGAAGAGACCCAGTACTTC. Protein sequence: CASSFRTPEETQYF.

This clonotype was seen only a few times. CDR3 DNA: TGTGCCATCAGTGGAAAGAGATCCTCCTACAATGAGCAGTTCTTC. As protein: CAISGKRSSYNEQFF. The chain employs TRBV10-3 and TRBJ2-1; D call uncertain. Deletions cut 4 bases from V and 0 bases from J, with 10 bases between. There are 15 residues in the CDR3. Germline lookup yields CDR1 ENHRY and CDR2 SYGVKD.

This sequence joins TRBV4-1 and TRBJ1-5; the D gene is possibly TRBD1 (5 bases). Trimming took off 1 base at V and 2 bases at J, with 15 bases between the two ends. Germline CDR1 reads MGHRA; CDR2 reads YSYEKL. The CDR3 is 17 amino acids. CDR3 in amino acids: CASSQAGGPGRNQPQHF. DNA of the CDR3: TGCGCCAGCAGCCAAGCGGGAGGGCCAGGGCGCAATCAGCCCCAGCATTTT.

This sequence joins TRBV27 and TRBJ1-1; D may be TRBD1 (5 bases). Trimming took 2 bases from V and 3 from J, leaving 10 bases between them. CDR3 length equals 14 residues. Looked up from germline, CDR1 is MNHEY and CDR2 is SMNVEV (reference sequence). CDR3 amino acids: CASSLGALDTEAFF. CDR3 DNA: TGTGCCAGCAGTTTAGGGGCGTTGGACACTGAAGCTTTCTTT.

A note on this clonotype: One end of the junction varies from germline; a read error may be responsible. The V call is TRBV12-3 or TRBV12-4, the J call TRBJ2-7; no clear D. The J call is doubtful: the DNA matches TRBJ2-4 better. CDR3 size: 12 residues. The CDR3 DNA follows: TGTGCCGGCAGGTCGGCTGGGAACATTCAGTACTTC. Amino acid sequence: CAGRSAGNIQYF.

This clonotype came up a few times. The V gene is TRBV4-2, the J gene TRBJ2-1; 11 bases are shared with TRBD2. The trim removed 4 bases at V and 5 bases at J, leaving 13 bases unmatched. Germline CDR1 is LGHNA and CDR2 is YNFKEQ. CDR3 length equals 18 residues. CDR3 amino acids: CASSPYGTSGLINNEQFF. The CDR3, as DNA: TGTGCCAGCAGCCCCTACGGGACTAGCGGTTTAATAAACAATGAGCAGTTCTTC.

The chain joins TRBV7-9 to TRBJ2-7; 9 nucleotides agree with TRBD2. V was pared by 1 base and J by 2 bases, with 6 bases of the junction left unmatched. The CDR3 length is 16 residues. Germline assignment: CDR1 SEHNR and CDR2 FQNEAQ (reference sequence). The CDR3 DNA is TGTGCCAGCAGCTTAGGGCCTAGCGGGGTCACCTACGAGCAGTACTTC. Protein: CASSLGPSGVTYEQYF.

The CDR3 is CSARSHSGAADTQYF. CDR3 sequence (DNA): TGCAGTGCACGGAGTCACTCTGGAGCAGCGGATACGCAGTATTTT. The chain uses TRBV20-1 and TRBJ2-3; no reliable D call. Between the trimmed V and J ends, which lost 6 bases and 6 bases, there was a span of 22 bases. The length of the CDR3 is 15 residues. Germline V gene lookup returns CDR1 DFQATT and CDR2 SNEGSKA (reference sequence).

The V gene is TRBV10-3, the J gene TRBJ2-4; possible D gene TRBD1, 5 bases. The J call is doubtful: the DNA matches TRBJ2-7 better. The CDR3 is made up of 14 amino acids. In germline, CDR1 is ENHRY, CDR2 SYGVKD. The CDR3 DNA reads as TGTGCCATCAGGGATGTCTCGGACACCTACGAGCAGTACTTC. Protein sequence: CAIRDVSDTYEQYF.